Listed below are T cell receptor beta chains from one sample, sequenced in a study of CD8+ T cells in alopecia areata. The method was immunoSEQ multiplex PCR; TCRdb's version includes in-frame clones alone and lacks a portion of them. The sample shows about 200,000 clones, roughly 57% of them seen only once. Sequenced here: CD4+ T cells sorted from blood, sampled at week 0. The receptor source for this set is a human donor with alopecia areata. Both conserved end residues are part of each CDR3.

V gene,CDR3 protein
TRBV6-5,CASSTGNNQPQHF
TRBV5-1,CASSLSLNGQAQAFF
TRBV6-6,CASTSGSSYEQYF
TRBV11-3,CASSLGSLAVNEQFF
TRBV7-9,CASSLDNEQFF
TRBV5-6,CASSLTGREQFF
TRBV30,CAWSLGLGPYNEQFF
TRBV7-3,CASSAIRGSNTGELFF
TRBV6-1,CASSSDRGHNNEQFF
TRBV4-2,CASSQARDQPQHF
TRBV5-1,CASNWGQSGAYEQYF
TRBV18,CASSVQGKRTSYEQYF
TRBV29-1,CSVSRDRDTEAFF
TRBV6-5,CASSLGTSGGAYEQYF
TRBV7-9,CASSLEGRRTEAFF
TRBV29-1,CSVADSGNTIYF
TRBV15,CATSRDAPDTQYF
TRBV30,CAWRDRVGNQPQHF
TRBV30,CAWSVSHSGANVLTF
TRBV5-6,CASSLEAGSYNSPLHF
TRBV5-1,CASSYHRANTEAFF
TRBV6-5,CASSYSPYRGSYGYTF
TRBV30,CAWGKTGISYEQYF
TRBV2,CASSATAANYGYTF
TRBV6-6,CASSYPGQKETQYF
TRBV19,CASADYYEQYF
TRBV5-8,CASTTGVGGYNEQFF